These 22 T cell receptor beta chains were all obtained from the same sample, sequenced in a study of cytomegalovirus exposure and HLA in healthy donors. TCRdb keeps only in-frame clones here, not all; method: immunoSEQ multiplex PCR. In the table there are 200,000 to 250,000 clones, approximately 88% of which are singletons. The sequencing sample was made of PBMCs. These receptors were collected from a woman in her twenties or thirties in good health and CMV-seropositive.

The genes are TRBV9 and TRBJ2-1, with 8 bases fitting TRBD1. From germline, CDR1 is SGDLS and CDR2 YYNGEE. The V and J ends lost 3 bases and 6 bases, in that order; junction bases with no gene match: 8. The CDR3 consists of 15 residues. The chain's CDR3 is CASSDRTGPFNEQFF. The CDR3 bases are TGTGCCAGCAGCGACCGGACAGGGCCATTCAATGAGCAGTTCTTC.

This rearrangement joins TRBV6-5 to TRBJ2-3; the D gene is possibly TRBD2 (6 bases). V was trimmed by 6 bases and J by 4 bases, leaving 14 bases between them. CDR3 length: 14 amino acids. Germline CDR1 is MNHEY and CDR2 is SVGAGI. This CDR3 reads CASREGVAADTQYF. The CDR3 DNA follows: TGTGCCAGCAGGGAGGGTGTAGCGGCAGATACGCAGTATTTT.

This clone was observed a few times. One junction end disagrees with the germline gene, perhaps due to a read error. CDR3 in amino acids: CSAVEGTLFF. CDR3 bases: TGCAGTGCCGTCGAGGGAACCCTCTTCTTC. V is TRBV20-1 and J is TRBJ2-7; possible D gene TRBD2, 5 bases. The CDR3 has 10 residues. CDR1 DFQATT and CDR2 SNEGSKA come from the germline V gene (reference sequence).

V and J are TRBV11-2 and TRBJ2-6, with D possibly matching TRBD2 (6 bases). This CDR3 has 10 amino acids. The V gene's germline CDR1 is SGHAT and CDR2 FQNNGV. The V end was cut by 8 bases, the J end by 12 bases, with 8 bases between. The CDR3 DNA is TGTGCCAGCTCCGGGGGCGTCCTGACTTTC. Translation gives CASSGGVLTF.

The chain joins TRBV6-5 to TRBJ2-2; D might be TRBD1 or TRBD2, each matching 5 bases. The germline V and J ends were trimmed by 0 bases and 4 bases, with 12 bases remaining between them. The length of the CDR3 is 16 residues. CDR1 and CDR2 from the germline V gene are MNHEY and SVGAGI. The CDR3 loop reads CASSYSGTAGTGELFF. The CDR3 DNA sequence: TGTGCCAGCAGTTACTCCGGGACCGCGGGCACCGGGGAGCTGTTTTTT.

The chain links TRBV7-2 to TRBJ1-1, with D unresolved. This CDR3 is 13 amino acids long. V was cut by 1 base and J by 6 bases, with 9 bases left in between. CDR1 SGHTA and CDR2 FQGNSA come from the germline V gene. CDR3 DNA sequence: TGTGCCAGCAGCTTAGTTTTCTCCGCTGAAGCTTTCTTT. It encodes CASSLVFSAEAFF.

The V and J genes are TRBV30 and TRBJ1-5; 9 nucleotides agree with TRBD1. Trimming at V came to 5 bases and at J to 4 bases, leaving 3 bases not matched to a gene. The germline V gene encodes CDR1 GTSNPN and CDR2 SVGIG (reference sequence). The CDR3 runs 13 residues. CDR3 sequence (DNA): TGTGCCTGGGGGACAGGGACAAATCAGCCCCAGCATTTT. It yields the protein CAWGTGTNQPQHF.

The V call is TRBV27, the J call TRBJ1-4; D call uncertain. Deletions cut 6 bases from V and 0 bases from J, with 11 bases between. The CDR3 is made up of 15 amino acids. Germline V lookup: CDR1 MNHEY, CDR2 SMNVEV (reference sequence). The DNA of the CDR3 is TGTGCCAGCAGGAGGGAACAAGCAACTAATGAAAAACTGTTTTTT. Translated, it gives CASRREQATNEKLFF.

This clone rates as medium-sized. This chain uses TRBV5-1 with TRBJ2-2; no reliable D call. The V end was cut by 0 bases, the J end by 9 bases, with 9 bases between. From germline, CDR1 is SGHRS and CDR2 YFSETQ. The CDR3 is 13 residues long. Here the CDR3 reads CASSLAPARELFF. CDR3 nucleotide sequence: TGCGCCAGCAGCTTGGCCCCAGCGCGGGAGCTGTTTTTT.

The chain has TRBV2 and TRBJ2-7, with 9 bases identical to TRBD2. This CDR3 spans 15 amino acids. V gave up 6 bases and J gave up 1 base; unmatched junction bases: 7. Per germline, CDR1 SNHLY and CDR2 FYNNEI. This CDR3 reads CASRYQAGGSYEQYF. As DNA, the CDR3 is TGTGCCAGCAGATACCAAGCGGGAGGTTCCTACGAGCAGTACTTC. The full variable domain, in which reference TRBV2 and TRBJ2-7 provide the parts outside the CDR3, is EPEVTQTPSHQVTQMGQEVILRCVPISNHLYFYWYRQILGQKVEFLVSFYNNEISEKSEIFDDQFSVERPDGSNFTLKIRSTKLEDSAMYFCASRYQAGGSYEQYFGPGTRLTVT.

This clone appeared once. DNA for the CDR3: TGCGCCAGCAGCCAAGTGATGGTGGCCGCGCGGAGGGGCTACACCTTC. Translation: CASSQVMVAARRGYTF. The gene calls are TRBV4-1 and TRBJ1-2; D is ambiguous. Trimming pared 1 base from V and 8 bases from J, leaving 20 bases between. The CDR3 spans 16 residues. The germline V gene has CDR1 MGHRA and CDR2 YSYEKL.

A note on this clone: One base away lies a much larger clone, so this may be a sequencing read error. The same CDR3 can be traced to other DNA sequences in this sample. The rearrangement links TRBV27 to TRBJ2-1; D gene unclear. V lost 2 bases and J lost 4, with 6 bases in between. The CDR3 sequence is 13 residues long. Germline lookup yields CDR1 MNHEY and CDR2 SMNVEV (reference sequence). The CDR3: CASSLAGYNEQFF. The CDR3 DNA sequence: TGTGCCAGCAGTTTAGCTGGATACAATGAGCAGTTCTTC.

This sequence joins TRBV5-1 and TRBJ1-5, with 8 bases matching TRBD1. In germline, CDR1 is SGHRS, CDR2 YFSETQ. After removal of 3 bases from V and 8 bases from J, the junction contained 4 bases not matched to a gene. The CDR3 spans 13 residues. CDR3 nucleotides: TGCGCCAGCAGCTGGACAGGGCCTAAGCCCCAGCATTTT. This gives the protein CASSWTGPKPQHF.

The CDR3 loop reads CASSLDRERFYEQYF. The CDR3 nucleotides read TGTGCCAGCAGCTTGGACAGAGAAAGATTCTACGAGCAGTACTTC. V and J are TRBV7-2 and TRBJ2-7; perhaps TRBD1 as D (6 bases). V lost 3 bases, J lost 3 bases, and 15 bases lay in between. There are 15 residues in the CDR3. CDR1 is SGHTA, CDR2 FQGNSA, per germline.

The rearrangement uses TRBV5-1 and TRBJ1-1; D is uncertain. The V end lost 4 bases, the J end lost 1 base, and 14 bases lay between the germline ends. CDR3 length: 15 residues. Germline CDR1 and CDR2: SGHRS and YFSETQ. The CDR3 region has the DNA TGCGCCAGCAGCGTTTGGCCTTCCGGGAACACTGAAGCTTTCTTT. As protein: CASSVWPSGNTEAFF.

This sequence joins TRBV18 and TRBJ1-2; D not certain. V lost 2 bases to trimming and J lost 0 bases, with 10 bases between them. CDR3 length equals 15 residues. CDR1 is KGHSH and CDR2 is LQKENI in the germline V gene. CDR3 sequence reads: CASSPSVGTNYGYTF. The CDR3, as DNA: TGTGCCAGCTCACCATCGGTCGGAACTAACTATGGCTACACCTTC. The whole variable domain, remainder taken from reference TRBV18 and TRBJ1-2, is NAGVMQNPRHLVRRRGQEARLRCSPMKGHSHVYWYRQLPEEGLKFMVYLQKENIIDESGMPKERFSAEFPKEGPSILRIQQVVRGDSAAYFCASSPSVGTNYGYTFGSGTRLTVV.

The chain employs TRBV28 and TRBJ2-1; 8 positions agree with TRBD2. Trimming cost V 4 bases and J 5 bases; bases outside gene matches: 10. The V gene's germline CDR1 is MDHEN and CDR2 SYDVKM. CDR3 size: 16 residues. As DNA, the CDR3 is TGTGCCAGCAGTTCGCTGAGGACTAGCCGAAACAATGAGCAGTTCTTC. Its protein product is CASSSLRTSRNNEQFF.

V gene TRBV11-3 combines with J gene TRBJ2-3; D may be TRBD1 (6 bases). The V gene lost 5 bases and the J gene lost 2 bases, with 11 bases spanning the gap. This CDR3 region has 14 residues. CDR1 and CDR2 (germline): SGHNT, YENEEA. This chain's CDR3 is CASSPRTATDTQYF. The CDR3 DNA reads TGTGCCAGCAGCCCGCGGACAGCCACAGATACGCAGTATTTT.

The chain couples TRBV27 to TRBJ2-7, with 8 bases aligning to TRBD2. Losses at the gene ends were 6 bases for V and 3 bases for J; bases not matched to a gene: 13. The germline gives CDR1 MNHEY, CDR2 SMNVEV (reference sequence). This CDR3 region has 16 residues. CDR3 sequence: CASSSPQVAGIYEQYF. CDR3 DNA: TGTGCCAGCAGCTCCCCTCAAGTAGCGGGAATCTACGAGCAGTACTTC.

The chain carries TRBV27 and TRBJ2-7, with a weak D call TRBD2 (6 bases). CDR3 length: 14 residues. V gave up 6 bases and J gave up 4 bases, with 16 bases separating them. Germline V gene data show CDR1 as MNHEY and CDR2 as SMNVEV (reference sequence). The CDR3 nucleotides read TGTGCCAGCAGCCTTACCCGGGACTTTTACGAGCAGTACTTC. Translated, it gives CASSLTRDFYEQYF.

This clone was observed a handful of times. The CDR3 DNA reads as TGTGCCTGGAGCGCTAAGGGGGCGGGCGAGCAGTACTTC. Amino acid sequence: CAWSAKGAGEQYF. The genes are TRBV30 and TRBJ2-7; 7 bases fit TRBD1. After removal of 3 bases from V and 6 bases from J, the junction contained 8 bases not matched to a gene. Germline CDR1 is GTSNPN and CDR2 is SVGIG (reference sequence). The CDR3 loop spans 13 amino acids.

This chain uses TRBV14 with TRBJ1-1; D unresolved. This CDR3 region has 14 residues. Trimming cost V 3 bases and J 5 bases, with 13 bases left between them. CDR1 SGHDN and CDR2 FVKESK come from the germline V gene. CDR3 in DNA: TGTGCCAGCAGCCATCTGGCCACGGGGACTGAAGCTTTCTTT. Protein: CASSHLATGTEAFF.